Sequencing of this TCR beta chain was carried out in a study of shared clonotypes between healthy human individuals. Points from the study as a whole: Clonotypes which were not shared had lower generation probabilities than clonotypes that all four donors shared.

Sorted-subset replicate PCR reactions contained 200 to 250 ng DNA, corresponding to tens of thousands of T cell genomes. Libraries were prepared by immunoSEQ multiplex PCR; TCRdb keeps only in-frame clonotypes and omits some of them. The sample contains about 1.5 million clones, about 98% of which appear only once. Notes on this clone: Its antigen is unidentified.

Trimming shortened V by 0 bases and J by 6 bases, and 13 bases separated the two germline ends. The CDR3 length is 14 residues. The V gene's germline CDR1 is SGDLS and CDR2 YYNGEE. The source material was naive CD4+ T cells sorted from blood. This sample's subset: CD45RA+ positively selected. The sequence was obtained from a man aged 25-45 years in good health. The V call is TRBV9, the J call TRBJ2-7; weak D call: TRBD2 (5 bases). The CDR3 protein is CASSVVPGSGEQYF. CDR3 coding DNA: TGTGCCAGCAGCGTAGTACCGGGGTCGGGCGAGCAGTACTTC. Using reference TRBV9 and TRBJ2-7 for the parts outside the CDR3, the full variable domain is DSGVTQTPKHLITATGQRVTLRCSPRSGDLSVYWYQQSLDQGLQFLIQYYNGEERAKGNILERFSAQQFPDLHSELNLSSLELGDSALYFCASSVVPGSGEQYFGPGTRLTVT.